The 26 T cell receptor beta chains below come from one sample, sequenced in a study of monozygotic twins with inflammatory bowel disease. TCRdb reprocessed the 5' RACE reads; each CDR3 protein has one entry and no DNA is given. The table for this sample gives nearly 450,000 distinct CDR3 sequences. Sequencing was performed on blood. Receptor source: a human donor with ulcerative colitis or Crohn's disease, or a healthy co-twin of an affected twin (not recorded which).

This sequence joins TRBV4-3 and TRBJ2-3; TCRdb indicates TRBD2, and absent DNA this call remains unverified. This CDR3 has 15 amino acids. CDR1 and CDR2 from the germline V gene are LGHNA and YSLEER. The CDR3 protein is CASSLGSGMKDTQYF.

This CDR3 is CASSPAGGANVLTF. The chain has TRBV3-1 and TRBJ2-6. The CDR3 sequence is 14 residues long. Germline lookup yields CDR1 LGHDT and CDR2 YNNKEL (reference sequence). The full variable domain, with the rest looked up from reference TRBV3-1 and TRBJ2-6, is DTAVSQTPKYLVTQMGNDKSIKCEQNLGHDTMYWYKQDSKKFLKIMFSYNNKELIINETVPNRFSPKSPDKAHLNLHINSLELGDSAVYFCASSPAGGANVLTFGAGSRLTVL.

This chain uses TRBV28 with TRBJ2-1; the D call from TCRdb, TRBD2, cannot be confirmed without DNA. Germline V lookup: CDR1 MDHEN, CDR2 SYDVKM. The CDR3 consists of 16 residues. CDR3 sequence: CASSSIGSGRFNEQFF.

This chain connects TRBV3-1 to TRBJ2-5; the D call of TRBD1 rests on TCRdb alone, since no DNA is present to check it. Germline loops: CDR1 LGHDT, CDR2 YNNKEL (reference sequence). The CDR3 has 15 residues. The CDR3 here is CASSQGTGSESAQYF.

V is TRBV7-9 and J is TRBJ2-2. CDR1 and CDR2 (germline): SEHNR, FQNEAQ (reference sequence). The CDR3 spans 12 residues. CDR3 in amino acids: CASSSYDGELFF.

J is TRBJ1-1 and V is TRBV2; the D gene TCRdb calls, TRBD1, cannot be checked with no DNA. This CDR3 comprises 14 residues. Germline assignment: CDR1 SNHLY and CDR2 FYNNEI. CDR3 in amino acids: CASISTGLGTEAFF.

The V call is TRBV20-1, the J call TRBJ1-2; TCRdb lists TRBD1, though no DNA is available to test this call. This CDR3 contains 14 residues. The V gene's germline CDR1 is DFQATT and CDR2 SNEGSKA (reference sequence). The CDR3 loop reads CSASSTEGVYGYTF.

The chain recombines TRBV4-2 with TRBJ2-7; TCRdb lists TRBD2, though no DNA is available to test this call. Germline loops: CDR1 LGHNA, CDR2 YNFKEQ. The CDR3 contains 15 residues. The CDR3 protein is CASSSLAGETYEQYF.

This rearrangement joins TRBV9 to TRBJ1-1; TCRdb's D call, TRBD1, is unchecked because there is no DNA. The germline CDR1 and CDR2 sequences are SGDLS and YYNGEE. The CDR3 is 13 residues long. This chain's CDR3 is CASSVDRVSEAFF.

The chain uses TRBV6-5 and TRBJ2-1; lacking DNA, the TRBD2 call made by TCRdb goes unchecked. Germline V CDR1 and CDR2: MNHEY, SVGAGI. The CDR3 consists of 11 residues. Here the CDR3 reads CASRRGNKQFF.

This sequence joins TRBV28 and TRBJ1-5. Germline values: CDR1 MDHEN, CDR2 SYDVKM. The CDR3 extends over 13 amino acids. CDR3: CASSWGGRQPQHF.

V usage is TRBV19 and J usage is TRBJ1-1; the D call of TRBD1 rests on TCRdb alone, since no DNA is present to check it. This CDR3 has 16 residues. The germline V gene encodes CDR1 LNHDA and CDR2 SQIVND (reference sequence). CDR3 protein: CASSIKGRGTSTEAFF.

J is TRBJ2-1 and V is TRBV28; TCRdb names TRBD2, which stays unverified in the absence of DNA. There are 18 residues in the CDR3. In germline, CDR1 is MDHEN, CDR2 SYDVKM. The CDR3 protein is CATRLGLAGESIWNEQFF.

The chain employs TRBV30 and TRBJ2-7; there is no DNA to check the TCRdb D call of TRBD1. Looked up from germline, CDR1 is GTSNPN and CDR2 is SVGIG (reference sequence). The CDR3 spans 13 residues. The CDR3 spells CAWSRGGRYEQYF.

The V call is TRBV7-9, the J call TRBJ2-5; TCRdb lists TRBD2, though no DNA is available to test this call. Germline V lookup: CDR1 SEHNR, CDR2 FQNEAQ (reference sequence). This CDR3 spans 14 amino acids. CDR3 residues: CASSLAGSLETQYF.

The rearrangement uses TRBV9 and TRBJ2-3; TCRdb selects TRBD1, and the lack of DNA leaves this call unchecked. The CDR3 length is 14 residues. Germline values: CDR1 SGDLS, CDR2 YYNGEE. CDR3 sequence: CASSVGQPTDTQYF.

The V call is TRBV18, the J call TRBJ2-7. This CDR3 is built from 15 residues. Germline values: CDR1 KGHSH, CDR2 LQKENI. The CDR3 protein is CASSPQVGPREEQYF.

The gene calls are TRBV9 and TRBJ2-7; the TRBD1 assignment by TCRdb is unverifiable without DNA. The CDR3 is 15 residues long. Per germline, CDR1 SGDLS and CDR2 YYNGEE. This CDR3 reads CASSVLGDNSYEQYF.

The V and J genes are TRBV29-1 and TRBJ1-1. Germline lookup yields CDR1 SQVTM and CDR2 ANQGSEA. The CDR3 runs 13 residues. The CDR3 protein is CSVKALGRTEAFF.

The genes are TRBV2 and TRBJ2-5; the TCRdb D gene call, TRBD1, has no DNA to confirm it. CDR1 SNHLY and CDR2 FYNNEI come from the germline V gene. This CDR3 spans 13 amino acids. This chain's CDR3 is CASSRGVGETQYF.

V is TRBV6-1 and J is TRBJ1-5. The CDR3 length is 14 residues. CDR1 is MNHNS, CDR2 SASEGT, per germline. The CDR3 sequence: CASSVKRSGQPQHF.

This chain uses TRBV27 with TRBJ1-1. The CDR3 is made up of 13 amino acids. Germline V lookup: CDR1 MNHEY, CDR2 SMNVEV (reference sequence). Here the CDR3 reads CASRSSGSTEAFF.

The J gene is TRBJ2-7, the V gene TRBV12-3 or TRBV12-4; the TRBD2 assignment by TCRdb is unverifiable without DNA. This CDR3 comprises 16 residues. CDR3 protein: CASSSLPGGNSYEQYF.

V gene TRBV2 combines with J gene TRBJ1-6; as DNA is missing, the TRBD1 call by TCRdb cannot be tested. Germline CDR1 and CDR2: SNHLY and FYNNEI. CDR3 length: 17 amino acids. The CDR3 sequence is CASSEGPGGSYNSPLHF.

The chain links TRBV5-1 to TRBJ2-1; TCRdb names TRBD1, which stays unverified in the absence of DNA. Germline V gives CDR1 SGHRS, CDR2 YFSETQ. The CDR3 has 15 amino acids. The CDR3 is CASSLVGQGHNEQFF.

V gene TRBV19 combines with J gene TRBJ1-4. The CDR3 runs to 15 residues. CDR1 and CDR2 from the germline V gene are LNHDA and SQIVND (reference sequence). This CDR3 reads CASSSLSATNEKLFF. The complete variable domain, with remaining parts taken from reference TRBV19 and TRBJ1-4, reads DGGITQSPKYLFRKEGQNVTLSCEQNLNHDAMYWYRQDPGQGLRLIYYSQIVNDFQKGDIAEGYSVSREKKESFPLTVTSAQKNPTAFYLCASSSLSATNEKLFFGSGTQLSVL.